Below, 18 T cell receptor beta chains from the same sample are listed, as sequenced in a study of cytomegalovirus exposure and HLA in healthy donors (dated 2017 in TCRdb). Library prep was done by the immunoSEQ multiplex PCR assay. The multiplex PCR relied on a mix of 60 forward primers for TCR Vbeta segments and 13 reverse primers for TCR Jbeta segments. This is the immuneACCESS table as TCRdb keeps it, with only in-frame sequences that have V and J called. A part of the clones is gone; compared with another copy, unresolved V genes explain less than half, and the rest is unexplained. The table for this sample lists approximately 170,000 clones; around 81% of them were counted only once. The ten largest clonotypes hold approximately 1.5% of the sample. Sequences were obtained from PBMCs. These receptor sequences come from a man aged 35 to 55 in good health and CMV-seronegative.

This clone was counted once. The CDR3 DNA is TGTGCCAGCAGCACACCGGGACAGGGGATTAACTATGGCTACACCTTC. Translated: CASSTPGQGINYGYTF. This rearrangement joins TRBV21-1 to TRBJ1-2; TRBD1 is the table's D call, not checked against the DNA. TRBV21-1 corresponds to a pseudogene. The CDR3 has 16 residues.

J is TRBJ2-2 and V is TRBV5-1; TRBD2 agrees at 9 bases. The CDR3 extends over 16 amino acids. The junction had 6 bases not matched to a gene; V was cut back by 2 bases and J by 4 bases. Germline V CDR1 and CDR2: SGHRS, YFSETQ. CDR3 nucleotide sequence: TGCGCCAGCAGCTTTCGGCGGGAGGGCGGCACCGGGGAGCTGTTTTTT. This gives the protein CASSFRREGGTGELFF.

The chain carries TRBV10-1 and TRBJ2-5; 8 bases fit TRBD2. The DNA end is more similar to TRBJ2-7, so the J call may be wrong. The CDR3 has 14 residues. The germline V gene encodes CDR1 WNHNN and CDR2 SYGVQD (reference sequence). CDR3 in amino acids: CASSSGLATYEQYF. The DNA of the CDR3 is TGCGCCAGCAGTAGCGGACTAGCAACCTACGAGCAGTACTTC.

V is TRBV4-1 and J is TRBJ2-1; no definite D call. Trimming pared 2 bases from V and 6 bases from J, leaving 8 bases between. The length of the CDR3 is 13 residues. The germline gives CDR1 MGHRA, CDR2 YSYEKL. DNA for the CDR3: TGCGCCAGCAGCCAACCTAGTGCCAATGAGCAGTTCTTC. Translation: CASSQPSANEQFF.

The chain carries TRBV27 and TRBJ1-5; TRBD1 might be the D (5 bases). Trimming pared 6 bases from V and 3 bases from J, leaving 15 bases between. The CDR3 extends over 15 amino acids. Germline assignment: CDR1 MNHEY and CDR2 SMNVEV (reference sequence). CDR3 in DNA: TGTGCCAGCAGGCTGGCCGGGGGAATCAATCAGCCCCAGCATTTT. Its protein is CASRLAGGINQPQHF.

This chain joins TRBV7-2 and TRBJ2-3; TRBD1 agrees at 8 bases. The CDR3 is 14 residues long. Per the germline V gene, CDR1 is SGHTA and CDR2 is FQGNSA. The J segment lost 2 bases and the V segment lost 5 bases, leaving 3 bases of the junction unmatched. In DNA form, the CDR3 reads TGTGCCAGCAGCCCCAGGGGGCTCACAGATACGCAGTATTTT. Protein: CASSPRGLTDTQYF.

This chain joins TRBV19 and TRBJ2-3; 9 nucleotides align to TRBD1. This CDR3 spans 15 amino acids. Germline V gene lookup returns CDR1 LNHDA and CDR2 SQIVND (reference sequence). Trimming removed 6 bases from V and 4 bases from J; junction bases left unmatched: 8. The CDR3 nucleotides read TGTGCCAGTAGGGGGACAGGGATAAGGGCAGATACGCAGTATTTT. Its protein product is CASRGTGIRADTQYF.

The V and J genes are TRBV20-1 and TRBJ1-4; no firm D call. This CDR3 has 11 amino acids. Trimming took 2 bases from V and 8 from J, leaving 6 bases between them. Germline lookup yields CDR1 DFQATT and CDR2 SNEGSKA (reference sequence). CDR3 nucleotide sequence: TGCAGTGCTAGAATAGAAGAAAAACTGTTTTTT. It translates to CSARIEEKLFF.

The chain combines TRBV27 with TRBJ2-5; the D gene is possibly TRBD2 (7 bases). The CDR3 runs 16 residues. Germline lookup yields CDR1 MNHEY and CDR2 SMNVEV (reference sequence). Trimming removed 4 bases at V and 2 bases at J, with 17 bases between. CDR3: CASSSTPGGPQETQYF. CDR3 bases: TGTGCCAGCAGTTCCACGCCCGGGGGGCCACAAGAGACCCAGTACTTC.

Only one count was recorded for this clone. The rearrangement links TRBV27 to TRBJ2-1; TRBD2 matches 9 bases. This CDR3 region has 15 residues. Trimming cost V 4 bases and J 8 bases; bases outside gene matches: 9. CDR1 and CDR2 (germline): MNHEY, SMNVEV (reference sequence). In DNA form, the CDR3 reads TGTGCCAGCAGTTCCCTAGCGGGAAAGTCGGATGAGCAGTTCTTC. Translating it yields CASSSLAGKSDEQFF.

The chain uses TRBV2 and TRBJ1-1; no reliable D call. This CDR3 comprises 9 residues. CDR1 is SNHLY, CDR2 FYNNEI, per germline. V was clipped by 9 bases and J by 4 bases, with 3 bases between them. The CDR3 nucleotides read TGTGCCAGGAGCACTGAAGCTTTCTTT. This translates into CARSTEAFF.

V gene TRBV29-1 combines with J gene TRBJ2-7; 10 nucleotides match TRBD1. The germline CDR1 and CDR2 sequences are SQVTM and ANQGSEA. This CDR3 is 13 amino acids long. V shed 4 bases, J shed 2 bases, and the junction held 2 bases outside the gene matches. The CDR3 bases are TGCAGCGTTGGACAGGGGGCCCCCTACGAGCAGTACTTC. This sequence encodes CSVGQGAPYEQYF.

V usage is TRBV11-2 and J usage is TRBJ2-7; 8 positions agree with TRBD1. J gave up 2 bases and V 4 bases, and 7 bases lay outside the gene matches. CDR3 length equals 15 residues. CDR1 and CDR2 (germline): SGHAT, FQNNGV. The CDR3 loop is CASSYTQGAAYEQYF. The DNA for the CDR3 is TGTGCCAGCAGCTATACTCAGGGGGCGGCCTACGAGCAGTACTTC.

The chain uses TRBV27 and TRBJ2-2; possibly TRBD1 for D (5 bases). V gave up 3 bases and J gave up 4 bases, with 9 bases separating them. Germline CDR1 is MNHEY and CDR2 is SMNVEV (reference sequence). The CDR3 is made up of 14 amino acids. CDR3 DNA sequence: TGTGCCAGCAGTTTGACAGCTCCCACCGGGGAGCTGTTTTTT. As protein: CASSLTAPTGELFF.

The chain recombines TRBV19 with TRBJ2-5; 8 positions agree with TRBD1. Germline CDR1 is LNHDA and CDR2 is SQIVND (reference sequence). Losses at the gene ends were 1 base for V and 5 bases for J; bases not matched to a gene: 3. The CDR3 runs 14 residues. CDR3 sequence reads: CASSIGPGGETQYF. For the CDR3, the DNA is TGTGCCAGTAGTATAGGTCCAGGGGGCGAGACCCAGTACTTC.

The CDR3 sequence is CASSLGLAEELFF. In nucleotides, the CDR3 is TGTGCCAGCTCACTGGGACTAGCGGAGGAGCTGTTTTTT. The rearrangement links TRBV18 to TRBJ2-2; 11 bases fit TRBD2. Germline CDR1 is KGHSH and CDR2 is LQKENI. J gave up 10 bases and V 4 bases, and 2 bases lay outside the gene matches. The CDR3 is 13 amino acids.

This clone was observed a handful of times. CDR3 nucleotide sequence: TGTGCCAGCAGCGAGGGGACAGGGGGTGCTGGCTACACCTTC. It translates to CASSEGTGGAGYTF. The chain joins TRBV9 to TRBJ1-2, with 11 bases identical to TRBD1. CDR3 length: 14 amino acids. Losses at the gene ends were 3 bases for V and 7 bases for J; bases not matched to a gene: 5. The germline V gene has CDR1 SGDLS and CDR2 YYNGEE.

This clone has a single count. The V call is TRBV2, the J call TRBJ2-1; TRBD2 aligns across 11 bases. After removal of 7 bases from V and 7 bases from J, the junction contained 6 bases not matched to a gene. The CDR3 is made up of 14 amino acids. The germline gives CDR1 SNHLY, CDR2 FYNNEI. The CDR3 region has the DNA TGTGCCAGCAACCTAGCGGGAGGCCCAAATGAGCAGTTCTTC. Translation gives CASNLAGGPNEQFF. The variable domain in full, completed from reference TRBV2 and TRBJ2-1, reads EPEVTQTPSHQVTQMGQEVILRCVPISNHLYFYWYRQILGQKVEFLVSFYNNEISEKSEIFDDQFSVERPDGSNFTLKIRSTKLEDSAMYFCASNLAGGPNEQFFGPGTRLTVL.